This TCR beta chain emerged from a study of T cell responses to AZD1222 COVID-19 vaccine. Measured with immunoSEQ multiplex PCR; TCRdb has only the in-frame clones, and not every one. The sample has 140,000 to 150,000 clones; approximately 83% are singletons. CDR3 size: 16 residues. Germline V gene sequence: CDR1 LNHDA, CDR2 SQIVND (reference sequence). Trimming shortened V by 4 bases and J by 3 bases, and 16 bases separated the two germline ends. This chain links TRBV19 with TRBJ1-5, with D uncertain. The TCR originated in an adult in good health. Sequences were derived from peripheral blood, sampled on day 0 of AZD1222 vaccination. CDR3: CASSNVTRISNQPQHF. The DNA for the CDR3 is TGTGCCAGTAGTAACGTCACGAGGATCTCCAATCAGCCCCAGCATTTT. Supplemented by reference TRBV19 and TRBJ1-5, the full variable domain reads DGGITQSPKYLFRKEGQNVTLSCEQNLNHDAMYWYRQDPGQGLRLIYYSQIVNDFQKGDIAEGYSVSREKKESFPLTVTSAQKNPTAFYLCASSNVTRISNQPQHFGDGTRLSIL.